The 11 T cell receptor beta chains presented below share a single source sample, sequenced in a study of T-cell reconstitution after alpha-beta-depleted transplantation in children. Using unique molecular identifiers, the investigators prepared the TCRbeta library. TCRdb recomputed calls from the PCR reads with MiXCR, one row per CDR3 protein. The sample contains about half a million distinct CDR3 sequences, 9.5% to 15% of which appear only once. Sequenced here: PBMCs from the stem cell graft donor, sampled from the stem cell graft. These receptors came from a human donor who donated a stem cell graft to a child with combined immunodeficiency.

Only a few counts were recorded for this clonotype. The gene calls are TRBV27 and TRBJ1-2; 11 nucleotides line up with TRBD1. The CDR3 consists of 15 residues. Looked up from germline, CDR1 is MNHEY and CDR2 is SMNVEV (reference sequence). V shed 0 bases and J 6 bases; nucleotides not matched to a gene: 3. The DNA for the CDR3 is TGTGCCAGCAGTTTATCGGGACAGGGGGTAAATGGCTACACCTTC. Amino acids: CASSLSGQGVNGYTF.

This clonotype was picked up a small number of times. This chain uses TRBV15 with TRBJ1-6; the D is unclear. The CDR3 is made up of 16 amino acids. With 0 bases removed from V and 7 bases from J, the gap between germline ends came to 13 bases. Germline V gives CDR1 LNHNV, CDR2 YYDKDF (reference sequence). The CDR3 sequence is CATSREAAEANSPLHF. For the CDR3, the DNA is TGTGCCACCAGCAGAGAGGCGGCGGAGGCAAATTCACCCCTCCACTTT.

This clonotype was recorded at least ten times. This chain joins TRBV11-1 and TRBJ2-1; 9 bases align to TRBD2. The germline CDR1 and CDR2 sequences are SGHAT and FQDESV (reference sequence). With 4 bases clipped from V and 6 bases from J, the junction kept 16 bases outside the gene matches. This CDR3 spans 18 amino acids. The CDR3 nucleotides read TGTGCCAGCAGCTCGACAGGGTTAGCGGGAGCGGTGATCAATGAGCAGTTCTTC. Protein: CASSSTGLAGAVINEQFF.

This clonotype was found many times. The chain employs TRBV4-3 and TRBJ1-1; D is ambiguous. There are 13 residues in the CDR3. V shed 2 bases and J shed 0 bases, with 4 bases lying between them. Germline V gene sequence: CDR1 LGHNA, CDR2 YSLEER. CDR3 region: CASSQIMNTEAFF. The CDR3 coding sequence is TGCGCCAGCAGCCAAATCATGAACACTGAAGCTTTCTTT.

This clonotype showed up many times. V usage is TRBV29-1 and J usage is TRBJ1-2; D possibly corresponds to TRBD1 (5 bases). The CDR3 consists of 14 residues. Between the trimmed V and J ends, which lost 6 bases and 4 bases, there was a span of 18 bases. Looked up from germline, CDR1 is SQVTM and CDR2 is ANQGSEA. CDR3 sequence (DNA): TGCAGCGTGGGGGAACAAGGGGTCTTCTATGGCTACACCTTC. Protein sequence: CSVGEQGVFYGYTF.

The sample holds a few counts of this clonotype. The chain has TRBV9 and TRBJ2-1, with TRBD2 identical over 8 bases. The CDR3 covers 16 residues. J lost 8 bases, V lost 0 bases, and 10 bases had no gene match. Germline V gene lookup returns CDR1 SGDLS and CDR2 YYNGEE. CDR3 sequence reads: CASSVGPSGSEDEQFF. CDR3 nucleotides: TGTGCCAGCAGCGTAGGGCCCAGCGGGAGTGAGGATGAGCAGTTCTTC.

This sequence joins TRBV20-1 and TRBJ2-6; D may correspond to TRBD1 or TRBD2 (5 bases each). CDR3 length equals 17 residues. Germline V gene lookup returns CDR1 DFQATT and CDR2 SNEGSKA (reference sequence). The CDR3 coding sequence is TGCACCCTCAATCGGGGACGGACGTTCTCTGGGGCCAACGTCCTGACTTTC. Its protein product is CTLNRGRTFSGANVLTF.

This clonotype was detected many times. The V call is TRBV15, the J call TRBJ2-1, with D maybe TRBD2 (6 bases). CDR3 length: 13 residues. Trimming cost V 7 bases and J 4 bases, with 11 bases left between them. Germline V gene sequence: CDR1 LNHNV, CDR2 YYDKDF (reference sequence). The CDR3 protein is CATNWAGYNEQFF. The DNA for the CDR3 is TGTGCCACCAATTGGGCGGGGTACAATGAGCAGTTCTTC.

V usage is TRBV27 and J usage is TRBJ2-1; 12 bases line up with TRBD2. CDR3 length: 14 amino acids. Germline V gene data show CDR1 as MNHEY and CDR2 as SMNVEV (reference sequence). With 10 bases clipped from V and 8 bases from J, the junction kept 9 bases outside the gene matches. The CDR3 DNA is TGTGCCACCAGAGGGCTAGCGGGGGGGCATGAGCAGTTCTTC. It encodes CATRGLAGGHEQFF.

A few counts support this clonotype. The chain has TRBV6-5 and TRBJ2-7; D not certain. The germline V gene has CDR1 MNHEY and CDR2 SVGAGI. The CDR3 spans 15 residues. V lost 0 bases and J 3 bases, leaving 12 bases between the germline ends. The chain's CDR3 is CASSYSDGRNYEQYF. DNA for the CDR3: TGTGCCAGCAGTTACTCGGATGGCAGGAACTACGAGCAGTACTTC.

The sample holds many counts of this clonotype. The V call is TRBV5-6, the J call TRBJ2-5; perhaps TRBD2 as D (5 bases). The length of the CDR3 is 13 residues. Trimming removed 4 bases at V and 5 bases at J, with 12 bases between. Germline CDR1 SGHDT, CDR2 YYEEEE. The CDR3: CASSEGAWETQYF. Written as DNA, the CDR3 is TGTGCCAGCAGCGAGGGAGCTTGGGAGACCCAGTACTTC.